The 12 T cell receptor beta chains below all came from one sample that was sequenced in a study of cytomegalovirus exposure and HLA in healthy donors. PCR involved 60 Vbeta and 13 Jbeta primers. The repertoire was sequenced with immunoSEQ multiplex PCR; TCRdb's copy has only in-frame clones and lacks some. The sample carries 78,000 or so clones, over 60% recorded once. What was sequenced was PBMCs. These receptors all stem from a male donor in good health and CMV-seropositive.

The chain has TRBV30 and TRBJ1-2, with TRBD1 matching 7 bases. The CDR3 is 13 amino acids. CDR1 is GTSNPN and CDR2 is SVGIG in the germline V gene (reference sequence). J was trimmed by 1 base and V by 2 bases; bases with no gene match: 1. The CDR3 nucleotides read TGTGCCTGGAGTACAGGGGTTAACTATGGCTACACCTTC. This translates into CAWSTGVNYGYTF.

This clone has more than one count but fewer than ten. The chain joins TRBV6-5 to TRBJ2-5, with TRBD1 matching over 7 bases. The ends lost 2 bases at V and 4 bases at J; junction bases unmatched: 7. The CDR3 runs 15 residues. Germline CDR1 reads MNHEY; CDR2 reads SVGAGI. The CDR3 spells CASSYGEGARETQYF. Here the CDR3 DNA reads TGTGCCAGCAGTTACGGCGAGGGGGCCAGAGAGACCCAGTACTTC.

This sequence joins TRBV27 and TRBJ1-2, with 10 bases matching TRBD1. The CDR3 has 13 residues. Germline-derived CDR1 and CDR2 are MNHEY and SMNVEV (reference sequence). The J segment lost 6 bases and the V segment lost 2 bases, leaving 0 bases of the junction unmatched. The DNA of the CDR3 is TGTGCCAGCAGTTTAGGGACAGGGGATGGCTACACCTTC. This sequence encodes CASSLGTGDGYTF.

The chain joins TRBV9 to TRBJ2-2; the match to TRBD1 covers 10 bases. The CDR3 extends over 16 amino acids. The V and J ends lost 4 bases and 1 base, in that order; junction bases with no gene match: 4. Per the germline V gene, CDR1 is SGDLS and CDR2 is YYNGEE. CDR3 sequence: CASSSRTGGNTGELFF. CDR3 bases: TGTGCCAGCAGCTCTCGGACAGGGGGGAACACCGGGGAGCTGTTTTTT. Variable domain in full (rest from reference TRBV9 and TRBJ2-2): DSGVTQTPKHLITATGQRVTLRCSPRSGDLSVYWYQQSLDQGLQFLIQYYNGEERAKGNILERFSAQQFPDLHSELNLSSLELGDSALYFCASSSRTGGNTGELFFGEGSRLTVL.

This rearrangement joins TRBV6-4 to TRBJ2-3; D not resolved. Germline CDR1 MRHNA, CDR2 SNTAGT. Trimming pared 0 bases from V and 0 bases from J, leaving 7 bases between. This CDR3 has 15 amino acids. The CDR3 here is CASSDSIGSTDTQYF. The CDR3 nucleotides read TGTGCCAGCAGTGACTCGATCGGGAGCACAGATACGCAGTATTTT.

The rearrangement links TRBV7-9 to TRBJ1-6; 7 positions agree with TRBD1. Germline V gene lookup returns CDR1 SEHNR and CDR2 FQNEAQ (reference sequence). Losses at the gene ends were 5 bases for V and 1 base for J; bases not matched to a gene: 2. The CDR3 sequence is 15 residues long. CDR3 DNA sequence: TGTGCCAGCAGCCCGGGACAGTCCTATAATTCACCCCTCCACTTT. It encodes CASSPGQSYNSPLHF.

This chain connects TRBV4-3 to TRBJ2-4, with 13 bases fitting TRBD2. The CDR3 length is 17 residues. CDR1 and CDR2 (germline): LGHNA, YSLEER. Unmatched junction bases numbered 6, after V lost 0 bases and J lost 7 bases. CDR3 nucleotides: TGCGCCAGCAGCCAAGATGGGACTAGCGGGAAGGGGAACATTCAGTACTTC. Amino acid sequence: CASSQDGTSGKGNIQYF.

This chain's CDR3 is CASSAPLTGELFF. CDR3 DNA sequence: TGTGCCAGCAGCGCGCCCCTAACCGGGGAGCTGTTTTTT. The V and J genes are TRBV9 and TRBJ2-2; D is unresolved. Germline V CDR1 and CDR2: SGDLS, YYNGEE. The CDR3 consists of 13 residues. Trimming stripped 3 bases from V and 5 bases from J, with 8 bases between.

The chain links TRBV4-3 to TRBJ2-3, with D maybe TRBD1 (6 bases). Germline CDR1 is LGHNA and CDR2 is YSLEER. The CDR3 runs to 16 residues. V gave up 4 bases and J gave up 3 bases, with 17 bases separating them. The CDR3 sequence: CASSPGGVGGTDTQYF. The DNA of the CDR3 is TGCGCCAGCAGCCCGGGTGGTGTAGGGGGAACAGATACGCAGTATTTT.

This chain joins TRBV7-9 and TRBJ1-6; D uncertain. Germline values: CDR1 SEHNR, CDR2 FQNEAQ (reference sequence). The CDR3 spans 16 residues. Trimming took off 2 bases at V and 7 bases at J, with 15 bases between the two ends. The CDR3 is CASSLPIGRANSPLHF. The CDR3 region has the DNA TGTGCCAGCAGCTTACCTATTGGGCGGGCGAATTCACCCCTCCACTTT.

The sample holds a few counts of this clone. The chain joins TRBV27 to TRBJ1-1, with D unclear. The CDR3 contains 13 residues. Germline values: CDR1 MNHEY, CDR2 SMNVEV (reference sequence). V lost 3 bases and J lost 3, with 8 bases in between. The CDR3 DNA reads TGTGCCAGCAGTTTGGAGGTGGACACTGAAGCTTTCTTT. This translates into CASSLEVDTEAFF.

The chain joins TRBV6-1 to TRBJ1-6, with D perhaps matching TRBD1 (5 bases). V was shortened by 2 bases and J by 6 bases, with 8 bases between the two germline ends. From germline, CDR1 is MNHNS and CDR2 SASEGT. This CDR3 has 14 amino acids. This chain's CDR3 is CASSETRVNSPLHF. CDR3 bases: TGTGCCAGCAGTGAAACCAGGGTTAATTCACCCCTCCACTTT.